This is a list of T cell receptor beta chains from one sample in a study of blood T cell repertoires in COVID-19. The method was immunoSEQ multiplex PCR; TCRdb's version includes in-frame clones alone and lacks a portion of them. The sample yields roughly 300,000 clones, 70% to 90% seen once. The specimen was peripheral blood. These receptors were collected from a man aged 18 to 30 with active or convalescent COVID-19. CDR3s include the opening cysteine and the closing phenylalanine or tryptophan. A D gene is named only where the DNA matches it firmly.

d_call	v_call	j_call	cdr3_length	cdr3_aa	cdr3_nt
TRBD1	TRBV18	TRBJ2-7	14	CASSLGQGGYEQYF	TGTGCCAGCTCCCTTGGACAGGGAGGCTACGAGCAGTACTTC
NA	TRBV21-1	TRBJ1-2	14	CASSKEPVFYGYTF	TGTGCCAGCAGCAAAGAGCCTGTGTTCTATGGCTACACCTTC
NA	TRBV6-2/TRBV6-3	TRBJ1-1	13	CASSWAGGTEAFF	TGTGCCAGCAGCTGGGCGGGGGGCACTGAAGCTTTCTTT
TRBD2	TRBV7-9	TRBJ2-7	14	CASSQTSGVYEQYF	TGTGCCAGCAGCCAGACTAGCGGGGTATACGAGCAGTACTTC
NA	TRBV27	TRBJ1-4	14	CASRLRAYNEKLFF	TGTGCCAGCAGGCTGAGGGCGTATAATGAAAAACTGTTTTTT
NA	TRBV7-8	TRBJ2-3	15	CASSLAMGLRDTQYF	TGTGCCAGCAGCTTAGCCATGGGACTGAGAGATACGCAGTATTTT
NA	TRBV5-1	TRBJ2-3	16	CASSFGRHTSTDTQYF	TGCGCCAGCAGCTTCGGAAGACATACTAGCACAGATACGCAGTATTTT
TRBD1	TRBV9	TRBJ2-7	13	CASSLTGGNEQYF	TGTGCCAGCAGCCTAACAGGGGGCAACGAGCAGTACTTC
NA	TRBV5-1	TRBJ1-2	13	CASSKREPYGYTF	TGCGCCAGCAGCAAACGGGAGCCCTATGGCTACACCTTC
NA	TRBV20-1	TRBJ1-2	11	CSGANGDGYTF	TGCAGTGGGGCCAACGGCGATGGCTACACCTTC
TRBD2	TRBV11-2	TRBJ2-7	13	CASSDGGGYEQYF	TGTGCCAGCAGTGACGGCGGGGGGTACGAGCAGTACTTC
NA	TRBV7-9	TRBJ2-7	16	CASSSLRGKLSYEQYF	TGTGCCAGCAGCTCTCTCAGGGGAAAGCTCTCCTACGAGCAGTACTTC
NA	TRBV19	TRBJ1-1	13	CASTVGRVTEAFF	TGTGCCAGTACAGTTGGCAGGGTCACTGAAGCTTTCTTT
NA	TRBV2	TRBJ1-6	13	CASRGALDSPLHF	TGTGCCAGCAGGGGGGCGTTGGATTCACCCCTCCACTTT
NA	TRBV6-5	TRBJ2-5	13	CASSLEGDGTQYF	TGTGCCAGCAGTCTAGAGGGAGACGGGACCCAGTACTTC
NA	TRBV24-1	TRBJ1-2	15	CATHISGGANYGYTF	TGTGCCACCCATATCTCAGGCGGGGCTAACTATGGCTACACCTTC